Listed below are T cell receptor beta chains from one sample, sequenced in a study of metastatic and nonmetastatic thyroid tumors. Through MiXCR, TCRdb re-clonotyped the PCR reads. Seen here are around 45,000 clones, under 4% observed once, and the top ten hold about 9.7%. Sequencing was carried out using blood. These receptors came from a female donor with papillary thyroid cancer or a benign thyroid nodule (not recorded which). Some clones in this sample may be carry-over from other donors' samples. Each CDR3 is given with its conserved first and last residue. A D gene is named only where the DNA matches it firmly. Clone size is not always given. Where it is, it says once, few, many or a class for expanded clones.

cdr3_aa: CAISGTSGSRYKQYF
cdr3_nt: TGTGCCATCAGCGGGACTAGCGGGAGTCGCTACAAGCAGTACTTC
j_call: TRBJ2-7
clone_size: many
v_call: TRBV10-3
d_call: TRBD2

cdr3_aa: CASSMGLAGLVDTQYF
cdr3_nt: TGTGCCAGTAGTATGGGACTAGCGGGATTGGTAGATACGCAGTATTTT
j_call: TRBJ2-3
clone_size: many
v_call: TRBV19
d_call: TRBD2

cdr3_aa: CASSPSGTVNTEAFF
cdr3_nt: TGCGCCAGCAGCCCTTCCGGGACAGTGAACACTGAAGCTTTCTTT
j_call: TRBJ1-1
clone_size: few
v_call: TRBV5-1
d_call: TRBD1

cdr3_aa: CATSREGGSNPSPLHF
cdr3_nt: TGTGCCACCAGCAGAGAGGGGGGGTCCAACCCCTCACCCCTCCACTTT
j_call: TRBJ1-6
clone_size: few
v_call: TRBV15
d_call: -

cdr3_aa: CASSQDLSSGANVLTF
cdr3_nt: TGTGCCAGCAGCCAAGATTTAAGCTCTGGGGCCAACGTCCTGACTTTC
j_call: TRBJ2-6
clone_size: few
v_call: TRBV3-1
d_call: -

cdr3_aa: CAWSVGGGDSNEQFF
cdr3_nt: TGTGCCTGGAGTGTAGGCGGGGGGGATTCCAATGAGCAGTTCTTC
j_call: TRBJ2-1
clone_size: many
v_call: TRBV30
d_call: TRBD2

cdr3_aa: CASSQDGGFGETQYF
cdr3_nt: TGTGCCAGCAGCCAAGACGGGGGATTCGGGGAGACCCAGTACTTC
j_call: TRBJ2-5
clone_size: many
v_call: TRBV3-1
d_call: -

cdr3_aa: CASSIGTYGSGNTIYF
cdr3_nt: TGTGCCAGTAGTATAGGAACGTACGGCTCTGGAAACACCATATATTTT
j_call: TRBJ1-3
clone_size: -
v_call: TRBV19
d_call: -

cdr3_aa: CSARDPPPGFRYEQYF
cdr3_nt: TGCAGTGCTAGAGATCCCCCCCCGGGATTTCGCTACGAGCAGTACTTC
j_call: TRBJ2-7
clone_size: many
v_call: TRBV20-1
d_call: -

cdr3_aa: CASSEAVGTGDEKLFF
cdr3_nt: TGTGCCAGCAGTGAAGCGGTGGGGACAGGGGATGAAAAACTGTTTTTT
j_call: TRBJ1-4
clone_size: many
v_call: TRBV6-1
d_call: TRBD1

cdr3_aa: CAWSVSRDHPQHF
cdr3_nt: TGTGCCTGGAGTGTGAGTAGAGATCACCCCCAGCATTTT
j_call: TRBJ1-5
clone_size: many
v_call: TRBV30
d_call: -

cdr3_aa: CATSEGGHGNTEAFF
cdr3_nt: TGTGCCACCAGTGAGGGGGGGCACGGGAACACTGAAGCTTTCTTT
j_call: TRBJ1-1
clone_size: -
v_call: TRBV24-1
d_call: -

cdr3_aa: CASSDRDTGTYQPQHF
cdr3_nt: TGTGCCAGCAGTGACCGAGACACAGGGACGTATCAGCCCCAGCATTTT
j_call: TRBJ1-5
clone_size: many
v_call: TRBV6-1
d_call: -

cdr3_aa: CATSTAAGDTQYF
cdr3_nt: TGTGCCACTTCCACAGCGGCCGGAGATACGCAGTATTTT
j_call: TRBJ2-3
clone_size: medium-sized
v_call: TRBV19
d_call: -

cdr3_aa: CASSEPWDNNSPLHF
cdr3_nt: TGTGCCAGCAGTGAACCCTGGGACAATAATTCACCCCTCCACTTT
j_call: TRBJ1-6
clone_size: -
v_call: TRBV6-1
d_call: -

cdr3_aa: CASSLGQYGYTF
cdr3_nt: TGTGCCAGTAGTCTGGGACAGTATGGCTACACCTTC
j_call: TRBJ1-2
clone_size: many
v_call: TRBV19
d_call: TRBD1

cdr3_aa: CASSSGQVPPYEQYF
cdr3_nt: TGTGCCAGCAGCTCGGGACAGGTCCCTCCCTACGAGCAGTACTTC
j_call: TRBJ2-7
clone_size: many
v_call: TRBV11-3
d_call: TRBD1

cdr3_aa: CASSHRDIPHYGYTF
cdr3_nt: TGTGCCAGCAGTCACCGGGACATTCCTCACTATGGCTACACCTTC
j_call: TRBJ1-2
clone_size: few
v_call: TRBV6-5
d_call: -

cdr3_aa: CASSLFGSNQPQHF
cdr3_nt: TGTGCCAGCAGTTTATTCGGTAGCAATCAGCCCCAGCATTTT
j_call: TRBJ1-5
clone_size: large
v_call: TRBV12-3/TRBV12-4
d_call: -

cdr3_aa: CATSKPTGSTGELFF
cdr3_nt: TGTGCCACCAGTAAACCGACAGGGTCAACCGGGGAGCTGTTTTTT
j_call: TRBJ2-2
clone_size: few
v_call: TRBV19
d_call: TRBD1

cdr3_aa: CSAPPGLSGANVLTF
cdr3_nt: TGCAGTGCCCCACCTGGCCTCTCTGGGGCCAACGTCCTGACTTTC
j_call: TRBJ2-6
clone_size: medium-sized
v_call: TRBV20-1
d_call: -

cdr3_aa: CSVEGSYDGELFF
cdr3_nt: TGCAGCGTTGAAGGCTCCTACGACGGGGAGCTGTTTTTT
j_call: TRBJ2-2
clone_size: many
v_call: TRBV29-1
d_call: -

cdr3_aa: CASSFGTSYNEQFF
cdr3_nt: TGTGCCAGCAGCTTCGGGACTAGCTACAATGAGCAGTTCTTC
j_call: TRBJ2-1
clone_size: -
v_call: TRBV7-8
d_call: TRBD2